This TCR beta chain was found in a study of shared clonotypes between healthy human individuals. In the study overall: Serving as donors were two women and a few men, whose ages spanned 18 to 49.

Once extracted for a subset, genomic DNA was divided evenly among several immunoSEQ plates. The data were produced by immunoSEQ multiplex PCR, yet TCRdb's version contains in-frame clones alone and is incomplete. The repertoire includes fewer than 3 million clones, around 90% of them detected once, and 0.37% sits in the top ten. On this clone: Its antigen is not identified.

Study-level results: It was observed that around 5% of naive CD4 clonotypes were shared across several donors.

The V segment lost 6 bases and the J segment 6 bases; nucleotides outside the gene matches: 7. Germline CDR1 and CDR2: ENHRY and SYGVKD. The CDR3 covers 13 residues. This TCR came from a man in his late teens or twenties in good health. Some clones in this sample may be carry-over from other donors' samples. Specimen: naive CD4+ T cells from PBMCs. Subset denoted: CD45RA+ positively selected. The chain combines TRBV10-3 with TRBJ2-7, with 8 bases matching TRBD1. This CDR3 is CAIRDRVNGEQYF. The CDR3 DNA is TGTGCCATCAGGGACAGGGTCAATGGCGAGCAGTACTTC.